Following are 27 T cell receptor beta chains from one sample sequenced in a study of T cell responses to AZD1222 COVID-19 vaccine. TCRdb's copy holds only in-frame clones and misses some; the assay was immunoSEQ multiplex PCR. Of fewer than 150,000 clones in the sample, 90% were seen once. The material was peripheral blood, obtained on day 0 of AZD1222 vaccination. These receptors were obtained from an adult in good health.

In this sample, this clone turned up once. The rearrangement uses TRBV7-9 and TRBJ1-1; D is ambiguous. The CDR3 sequence is 16 residues long. CDR1 and CDR2 (germline): SEHNR, FQNEAQ (reference sequence). V lost 5 bases and J 1 base, leaving 17 bases between the germline ends. DNA for the CDR3: TGTGCCAGCAGCCCGAGGGTCGGCAAAAAGAACACTGAAGCTTTCTTT. This gives the protein CASSPRVGKKNTEAFF.

Comments on this clone: The sample carries other DNA sequences with the same CDR3. V gene TRBV6-4 combines with J gene TRBJ2-3; D not certain. The CDR3 runs 13 residues. The V and J ends lost 3 bases and 0 bases respectively, with 4 bases between them. Germline-derived CDR1 and CDR2 are MRHNA and SNTAGT. For the CDR3, the DNA is TGTGCCAGCAGTGAGGGCAGCACAGATACGCAGTATTTT. It specifies CASSEGSTDTQYF.

The rearrangement links TRBV19 to TRBJ2-3; 13 nucleotides agree with TRBD2. There are 15 residues in the CDR3. Germline lookup yields CDR1 LNHDA and CDR2 SQIVND (reference sequence). J lost 4 bases, V lost 2 bases, and 0 bases had no gene match. The CDR3, as DNA: TGTGCCAGTAGTATAACTAGCGGGAGGGCAGATACGCAGTATTTT. Its protein is CASSITSGRADTQYF. Based on the CDR3 plus reference TRBV19 and TRBJ2-3, the full variable domain is DGGITQSPKYLFRKEGQNVTLSCEQNLNHDAMYWYRQDPGQGLRLIYYSQIVNDFQKGDIAEGYSVSREKKESFPLTVTSAQKNPTAFYLCASSITSGRADTQYFGPGTRLTVL.

V and J are TRBV7-2 and TRBJ2-1; TRBD1 or TRBD2 may be the D gene (5 bases each). V shed 2 bases and J shed 10 bases, with 9 bases lying between them. CDR3 size: 12 residues. Germline lookup yields CDR1 SGHTA and CDR2 FQGNSA. The CDR3 sequence is CASSLKGPEQFF. The CDR3 nucleotides read TGTGCCAGCAGCTTAAAGGGACCCGAGCAGTTCTTC.

V and J are TRBV7-2 and TRBJ1-3, with 10 bases fitting TRBD1. The CDR3 contains 15 residues. The J segment lost 8 bases and the V segment lost 1 base, leaving 5 bases of the junction unmatched. CDR1 is SGHTA and CDR2 is FQGNSA in the germline V gene. The CDR3 sequence: CASSLVGQGGDTIYF. CDR3 DNA sequence: TGTGCCAGCAGCTTAGTCGGACAGGGGGGAGACACCATATATTTT.

This clone has only one observation. This CDR3 reads CASKGQGTGATEAFF. The CDR3 region has the DNA TGTGCCAGTAAGGGCCAAGGGACAGGGGCCACTGAAGCTTTCTTT. This sequence joins TRBV19 and TRBJ1-1, with 10 nucleotides matching TRBD1. The CDR3 length is 15 residues. V trimming: 7 bases; J trimming: 4 bases; junction bases outside the gene matches: 9. Germline CDR1 LNHDA, CDR2 SQIVND (reference sequence).

This chain uses TRBV29-1 with TRBJ1-2, with D perhaps TRBD1 (5 bases). The germline V gene has CDR1 SQVTM and CDR2 ANQGSEA. This CDR3 has 16 amino acids. Trimming stripped 3 bases from V and 4 bases from J, with 21 bases between. The CDR3 DNA is TGCAGCGTTGATCCCGCAGGGAAAGACGGTATCTATGGCTACACCTTC. This translates into CSVDPAGKDGIYGYTF.

This chain joins TRBV12-5 and TRBJ2-2; D unclear. The germline V gene encodes CDR1 LGHNT and CDR2 FRNRAP. V gave up 5 bases and J gave up 2 bases, with 6 bases separating them. The CDR3 loop spans 13 amino acids. DNA for the CDR3: TGTGCTAGTGGTCCCCAAAACACCGGGGAGCTGTTTTTT. Amino acids: CASGPQNTGELFF.

The chain carries TRBV11-2 and TRBJ1-1; the D gene is possibly TRBD1 (5 bases). The CDR3 extends over 14 amino acids. The germline gives CDR1 SGHAT, CDR2 FQNNGV. V lost 1 base to trimming and J lost 2 bases, with 8 bases between them. The chain's CDR3 is CASSLARDNTEAFF. As DNA, the CDR3 is TGTGCCAGCAGCTTAGCCAGGGACAACACTGAAGCTTTCTTT.

The J gene is TRBJ1-2, the V gene TRBV5-1, with D hard to call. The CDR3 loop spans 17 amino acids. Germline loops: CDR1 SGHRS, CDR2 YFSETQ. Trimming left V 1 base short and J 2 bases short, with 18 bases between. The CDR3 spells CASSLSSGGYRNYGYTF. The DNA of the CDR3 is TGCGCCAGCAGCTTGAGTTCGGGAGGGTACCGCAACTATGGCTACACCTTC.

The V call is TRBV4-2, the J call TRBJ2-7; D not certain. CDR1 and CDR2 from the germline V gene are LGHNA and YNFKEQ. V was cut by 1 base and J by 0 bases, with 13 bases left in between. The CDR3 is 16 amino acids. The DNA of the CDR3 is TGTGCCAGCAGCCAAGTTTGGACGGAGAGCTCCTACGAGCAGTACTTC. Translating it yields CASSQVWTESSYEQYF.

This rearrangement joins TRBV11-3 to TRBJ1-2; D remains ambiguous. This CDR3 region has 12 residues. Germline V gene lookup returns CDR1 SGHNT and CDR2 YENEEA. Trimming pared 2 bases from V and 5 bases from J, leaving 6 bases between. CDR3 nucleotide sequence: TGTGCCAGCAGCTTATCCCAGTATGGCTACACCTTC. Translated, it gives CASSLSQYGYTF.

The chain is built from TRBV12-5 and TRBJ2-6; perhaps TRBD1 as D (6 bases). Trimming stripped 2 bases from V and 12 bases from J, with 14 bases between. The germline V gene has CDR1 LGHNT and CDR2 FRNRAP. There are 14 residues in the CDR3. The chain's CDR3 is CASGLSLDRSVLTF. CDR3 sequence (DNA): TGTGCTAGTGGTTTGTCCCTGGACAGAAGCGTCCTGACTTTC.

This clone is a singleton in its sample. The rearrangement links TRBV5-1 to TRBJ1-2; a weak D match, TRBD1 (5 bases). The CDR3 covers 14 residues. Germline V CDR1 and CDR2: SGHRS, YFSETQ. V was cut by 0 bases and J by 7 bases, with 13 bases left in between. CDR3 sequence reads: CASSLEGRTRGYTF. The CDR3, as DNA: TGCGCCAGCAGCTTGGAGGGCAGGACACGTGGCTACACCTTC.

As to this clone: This sample also contains other DNA sequences that code for the same CDR3. The rearrangement uses TRBV25-1 and TRBJ1-5; D unclear. The germline V and J ends were trimmed by 2 bases and 5 bases, with 4 bases remaining between them. This CDR3 has 12 residues. The germline CDR1 and CDR2 sequences are MGHDK and SYGVNS. CDR3 sequence: CASSEGDQPQHF. The CDR3 region has the DNA TGTGCCAGCAGTGAAGGCGATCAGCCCCAGCATTTT.

This clone was observed a few times. This chain links TRBV6-4 with TRBJ1-4, with 7 positions matching TRBD1. Germline CDR1 reads MRHNA; CDR2 reads SNTAGT. V dropped 0 bases and J dropped 0; count of bases not matched to a gene: 4. The CDR3 sequence is 17 residues long. The CDR3 nucleotides are TGTGCCAGCAGTGACTCGTACAGGGGCCCAACTAATGAAAAACTGTTTTTT. Its translation is CASSDSYRGPTNEKLFF.

This sequence joins TRBV29-1 and TRBJ1-1; D unresolved. The CDR3 totals 11 residues. Trimming removed 7 bases from V and 1 base from J, with 7 bases in between. Germline V gene data show CDR1 as SQVTM and CDR2 as ANQGSEA. In nucleotides, the CDR3 is TGCAGCGCGCGGACGAACACTGAAGCTTTCTTT. Translated: CSARTNTEAFF.

This chain connects TRBV19 to TRBJ2-5; 7 bases align to TRBD1. The CDR3 consists of 13 residues. Trimming cost V 7 bases and J 9 bases; bases outside gene matches: 11. Germline CDR1 and CDR2: LNHDA and SQIVND (reference sequence). The CDR3 nucleotides are TGTGCCAGTACCACGACAGGGTCTGGGGCCCAGTACTTC. It codes for CASTTTGSGAQYF. Full variable domain (outside the CDR3, taken from reference TRBV19 and TRBJ2-5): DGGITQSPKYLFRKEGQNVTLSCEQNLNHDAMYWYRQDPGQGLRLIYYSQIVNDFQKGDIAEGYSVSREKKESFPLTVTSAQKNPTAFYLCASTTTGSGAQYFGPGTRLLVL.

The gene calls are TRBV7-3 and TRBJ2-5; D ambiguous. The V end was cut by 2 bases, the J end by 4 bases, with 8 bases between. CDR1 is SGHTA and CDR2 is FQGTGA in the germline V gene. There are 13 residues in the CDR3. The CDR3 nucleotides read TGTGCCAGCAGCTTATCTAGACGAGAGACCCAGTACTTC. This codes for CASSLSRRETQYF.

The chain combines TRBV3-1 (or the pseudogene TRBV3-2) with TRBJ1-2; tentative D call: TRBD1 (5 bases). The CDR3 length is 14 residues. Per the germline V gene, CDR1 is LGHDT and CDR2 is YNNKEL (reference sequence). V lost 1 base and J lost 8, with 14 bases in between. CDR3 sequence (DNA): TGTGCCAGCAGCCAAGCAGGGCGGGGGGTCGGCTACACCTTC. Encoded protein: CASSQAGRGVGYTF.

The gene calls are TRBV21-1 and TRBJ2-2; the table's D call of TRBD2 was not tested on the DNA. TRBV21-1 is designated a pseudogene. The CDR3 contains 18 residues. This chain's CDR3 is CATPTPSGRGANTGELFF. The CDR3 coding sequence is TGTGCCACCCCTACGCCTAGCGGGAGGGGGGCGAACACCGGGGAGCTGTTTTTT.

The chain employs TRBV4-1 and TRBJ1-2; D is ambiguous. CDR1 is MGHRA, CDR2 YSYEKL, per germline. The length of the CDR3 is 12 residues. V lost 0 bases, J lost 10 bases, and 9 bases lay in between. CDR3 nucleotide sequence: TGCGCCAGCAGCCAAGAGACCGCTTACTACACCTTC. It yields the protein CASSQETAYYTF.

The chain links TRBV2 to TRBJ2-1; D unresolved. The CDR3 sequence is 11 residues long. V was clipped by 4 bases and J by 4 bases, with 2 bases between them. CDR1 SNHLY and CDR2 FYNNEI come from the germline V gene. The CDR3 bases are TGTGCCAGCAGTGGTTACAATGAGCAGTTCTTC. As protein: CASSGYNEQFF.

The chain joins TRBV6-6 to TRBJ2-2; D perhaps matches TRBD2 (7 bases). The CDR3 loop spans 14 amino acids. Trimming took off 7 bases at V and 2 bases at J, with 11 bases between the two ends. Germline V gives CDR1 MNHNY, CDR2 SVGAGI (reference sequence). CDR3 residues: CASKTGGNTGELFF. The CDR3 DNA is TGTGCCAGCAAAACGGGGGGCAACACCGGGGAGCTGTTTTTT.

This sequence joins TRBV7-2 and TRBJ2-7; D is uncertain. The CDR3 runs 13 residues. CDR1 SGHTA and CDR2 FQGNSA come from the germline V gene. The germline V and J ends were trimmed by 7 bases and 0 bases, with 10 bases remaining between them. CDR3 region: CASTWSVSYEQYF. The CDR3 DNA reads as TGTGCCAGCACCTGGAGTGTCTCCTACGAGCAGTACTTC. The full variable domain, with the rest looked up from reference TRBV7-2 and TRBJ2-7, is GAGVSQSPSNKVTEKGKDVELRCDPISGHTALYWYRQSLGQGLEFLIYFQGNSAPDKSGLPSDRFSAERTGGSVSTLTIQRTQQEDSAVYLCASTWSVSYEQYFGPGTRLTVT.

The CDR3 loop is CASRRTGVVGTEAFF. Written as DNA, the CDR3 is TGTGCCAGCAGACGGACAGGGGTGGTAGGCACTGAAGCTTTCTTT. V usage is TRBV6-5 and J usage is TRBJ1-1, with TRBD1 identical over 9 bases. This CDR3 spans 15 amino acids. Germline CDR1 MNHEY, CDR2 SVGAGI. J was trimmed by 4 bases and V by 6 bases; bases with no gene match: 9.

This chain uses TRBV7-3 with TRBJ1-6; 8 positions match TRBD1. Germline-derived CDR1 and CDR2 are SGHTA and FQGTGA. The CDR3 consists of 15 residues. Unmatched junction bases numbered 4, after V lost 4 bases and J lost 5 bases. CDR3 DNA: TGTGCCAGCAGCTCAGGACAGGGAGATAATTCACCCCTCCACTTT. Residues: CASSSGQGDNSPLHF.